This record concerns one TCR beta chain sequence. The data were taken from a study of blood T cell repertoires in COVID-19. In germline, CDR1 is SGHTA, CDR2 FQGNSA. This CDR3 has 15 amino acids. Trimming stripped 2 bases from V and 14 bases from J, with 19 bases between. The repertoire was sequenced with immunoSEQ multiplex PCR; TCRdb's copy has only in-frame clones and lacks some. The sample shows a few hundred thousand clones, more than 80% of them seen only once. The V gene is TRBV7-2, the J gene TRBJ1-6; D is uncertain. This receptor was identified in a woman between 25 and 40 years old with COVID-19, enrolled during active disease. The sequenced sample was peripheral blood. The CDR3 DNA follows: TGTGCCAGCAGCTTAAGGATGGGAGGGCCTCCCTCCCTCCACTTT. This encodes CASSLRMGGPPSLHF.